This entry lists 12 T cell receptor beta chains sequenced from one sample in a study of neoadjuvant anti-PD-1 for oral cavity cancer. Data came from immunoSEQ multiplex PCR; TCRdb stores just in-frame clones and leaves some out. The top ten clones hold less than 4% of a sample with tens of thousands of clones, around 83% of them seen once. This sample comprised PBMCs, obtained before nivolumab (anti-PD-1) treatment. All receptors come from a person between 40 and 80 years old with oral cavity squamous cell carcinoma.

Here the CDR3 DNA reads TGTGCCAGCAGCCCAGCCGGGGTTACTAGCGGGGGATACAATGAGCAGTTCTTC. Amino acid sequence: CASSPAGVTSGGYNEQFF. V is TRBV7-3 and J is TRBJ2-1; the match to TRBD2 covers 11 bases. CDR1 SGHTA and CDR2 FQGTGA come from the germline V gene. Trimming removed 5 bases from V and 4 bases from J; junction bases left unmatched: 13. This CDR3 has 18 residues.

At least ten counts were recorded for this clone. This sequence joins TRBV30 and TRBJ2-2, with 9 bases aligning to TRBD1. The V gene's germline CDR1 is GTSNPN and CDR2 SVGIG (reference sequence). The CDR3 contains 15 residues. J was trimmed by 3 bases and V by 2 bases; bases with no gene match: 4. CDR3: CAWSPRDRDTGELFF. For the CDR3, the DNA is TGTGCCTGGAGTCCCCGGGACAGGGACACCGGGGAGCTGTTTTTT.

The CDR3 sequence: CASSDEGAGTEAFF. CDR3 DNA: TGCGCCAGCAGTGACGAGGGGGCGGGCACTGAAGCTTTCTTT. V gene TRBV10-2 combines with J gene TRBJ1-1; 7 bases line up with TRBD1. From germline, CDR1 is WSHSY and CDR2 SAAADI. This CDR3 has 14 amino acids. J was trimmed by 4 bases and V by 3 bases; bases with no gene match: 5.

This clone was detected only once. V gene TRBV10-3 combines with J gene TRBJ1-3; D not certain. Trimming cost V 7 bases and J 3 bases, with 10 bases left between them. The germline CDR1 and CDR2 sequences are ENHRY and SYGVKD. The CDR3 runs 13 residues. In nucleotides, the CDR3 is TGTGCCATCAACCGGGGAAGTGGAAACACCATATATTTT. This gives the protein CAINRGSGNTIYF.

This rearrangement joins TRBV9 to TRBJ1-2; D is unresolved. The CDR3 is 16 amino acids. Germline V gives CDR1 SGDLS, CDR2 YYNGEE. Trimming cost V 3 bases and J 3 bases, with 18 bases left between them. CDR3: CASSDARGKTDYGYTF. CDR3 in DNA: TGTGCCAGCAGCGATGCTCGAGGGAAAACGGACTATGGCTACACCTTC.

This sequence joins TRBV1 and TRBJ2-5; the table's D call TRBD2 went unverified against the DNA. TRBV1 is a documented pseudogene. CDR3 size: 12 residues. CDR3 sequence: CTSSGEQETQYF. The CDR3 DNA follows: TGCACCAGCAGCGGAGAGCAAGAGACCCAGTACTTC.

J is TRBJ2-5 and V is TRBV9; no definite D call. The CDR3 length is 14 residues. V lost 0 bases, J lost 1 base, and 7 bases lay in between. Germline-derived CDR1 and CDR2 are SGDLS and YYNGEE. The CDR3 nucleotides are TGTGCCAGCAGCGTAGCCGATCTCCAAGAGACCCAGTACTTC. It specifies CASSVADLQETQYF.

The chain recombines TRBV5-8 with TRBJ1-4, with 9 positions matching TRBD1. V trimming: 4 bases; J trimming: 7 bases; junction bases outside the gene matches: 8. This CDR3 is 15 amino acids long. CDR1 is SGHTS, CDR2 YDEGEE, per germline. The CDR3 loop reads CASSPGQGGGEKLFF. DNA for the CDR3: TGTGCCAGCAGCCCGGGACAGGGTGGTGGTGAAAAACTGTTTTTT.

The V call is TRBV30, the J call TRBJ2-1; 12 nucleotides line up with TRBD2. V trimming: 3 bases; J trimming: 2 bases; junction bases outside the gene matches: 17. This CDR3 spans 20 amino acids. Germline V gives CDR1 GTSNPN, CDR2 SVGIG (reference sequence). CDR3 loop: CAWRAPLGASGRAAYNEQFF. CDR3 bases: TGTGCCTGGAGGGCCCCCCTCGGGGCTAGCGGGAGGGCCGCCTACAATGAGCAGTTCTTC.

V and J are TRBV19 and TRBJ1-4; D remains unclear. V lost 9 bases, J lost 4 bases, and 12 bases lay in between. Germline V gene data show CDR1 as LNHDA and CDR2 as SQIVND (reference sequence). This CDR3 spans 13 amino acids. The CDR3 protein is CASIDGFNEKLFF. CDR3 nucleotide sequence: TGTGCCAGCATCGACGGGTTTAATGAAAAACTGTTTTTT.

The chain couples TRBV5-1 to TRBJ2-7, with 12 bases fitting TRBD2. CDR1 is SGHRS, CDR2 YFSETQ, per germline. The length of the CDR3 is 14 residues. J lost 6 bases, V lost 3 bases, and 4 bases had no gene match. This chain's CDR3 is CASSSSGRAGEQYF. DNA for the CDR3: TGCGCCAGCAGCTCTAGCGGGAGGGCGGGCGAGCAGTACTTC.

This chain links TRBV28 with TRBJ2-7, with 7 positions matching TRBD1. Germline CDR1 is MDHEN and CDR2 is SYDVKM. CDR3 length: 13 amino acids. The J segment lost 6 bases and the V segment lost 5 bases, leaving 7 bases of the junction unmatched. CDR3 DNA sequence: TGTGCCAGCAGTCTACAGGGGAGAAGCGAGCAGTACTTC. Protein: CASSLQGRSEQYF.